The 2 T cell receptor beta chains below all came from one sample that was sequenced in a study of blood T cell repertoires in COVID-19. TCRdb keeps only in-frame clones here, not all; method: immunoSEQ multiplex PCR. The sample includes some 490,000 clones, less than 90% of them seen just once. The specimen was PBMCs or T cells enriched from blood (not recorded which). The receptors derive from a woman aged 55-70 years who had recovered from COVID-19.

The gene calls are TRBV9 and TRBJ1-1; tentatively, D is TRBD1 (5 bases). This CDR3 has 14 amino acids. Trimming cost V 6 bases and J 5 bases, with 17 bases left between them. The germline gives CDR1 SGDLS, CDR2 YYNGEE. The CDR3 is CASTRGGSGTEAFF. CDR3 nucleotide sequence: TGTGCCAGCACCCGGGGGGGATCGGGAACTGAAGCTTTCTTT.

V is TRBV5-1 and J is TRBJ1-2, with D tentatively TRBD1 (5 bases). CDR1 is SGHRS and CDR2 is YFSETQ in the germline V gene. Trimming stripped 2 bases from V and 4 bases from J, with 12 bases between. The CDR3 consists of 14 residues. CDR3 loop: CASSLALQVYGYTF. The CDR3 DNA follows: TGCGCCAGCAGCTTAGCCTTACAGGTCTATGGCTACACCTTC.